These 13 T cell receptor beta chains share one sample of origin, sequenced in a study of blood T cell repertoires in COVID-19. The repertoire was sequenced with immunoSEQ multiplex PCR; TCRdb's copy has only in-frame clones and lacks some. Among around 210,000 clones listed, 80% were seen once. The sample taken for sequencing was peripheral blood. The receptors originated from a woman in her seventies with acute or convalescent COVID-19.

CDR3 in DNA: TGTGCCAGCAGCGTAGCGGCTAGCAACCAAGAGACCCAGTACTTC. Translating it yields CASSVAASNQETQYF. V gene TRBV9 combines with J gene TRBJ2-5; possible D gene TRBD2, 5 bases. Germline V gene sequence: CDR1 SGDLS, CDR2 YYNGEE. V lost 0 bases and J lost 0, with 9 bases in between. This CDR3 region has 15 residues.

The gene calls are TRBV2 and TRBJ2-7; a possible D gene is TRBD2 (5 bases). The germline V and J ends were trimmed by 7 bases and 0 bases, with 19 bases remaining between them. The CDR3 contains 16 residues. Looked up from germline, CDR1 is SNHLY and CDR2 is FYNNEI. The CDR3 nucleotides are TGTGCCAGCACCGTTTTTGGCGGCGAGGGCTCCTACGAGCAGTACTTC. Protein sequence: CASTVFGGEGSYEQYF.

As to this clone: Other DNA sequences in the sample encode the same CDR3. The chain recombines TRBV15 with TRBJ2-1; D is ambiguous. Looked up from germline, CDR1 is LNHNV and CDR2 is YYDKDF (reference sequence). Trimming removed 0 bases from V and 0 bases from J, with 12 bases in between. CDR3 length equals 17 residues. CDR3 bases: TGTGCCACCAGCAGAGATCCCCGAGGTTCCTCCTACAATGAGCAGTTCTTC. This sequence encodes CATSRDPRGSSYNEQFF.

This clone was observed once. Other DNA sequences in this specimen translate into the identical CDR3. V and J are TRBV4-2 and TRBJ2-7, with 7 bases identical to TRBD2. Germline V gene data show CDR1 as LGHNA and CDR2 as YNFKEQ. J gave up 0 bases and V 0 bases, and 2 bases lay outside the gene matches. This CDR3 has 15 amino acids. The CDR3 loop reads CASSQDLAGSYEQYF. The CDR3 DNA follows: TGTGCCAGCAGCCAAGATTTAGCGGGCTCCTACGAGCAGTACTTC.

The chain has TRBV28 and TRBJ2-2; 7 bases line up with TRBD2. The CDR3 is 16 residues long. Germline-derived CDR1 and CDR2 are MDHEN and SYDVKM. Trimming cost V 6 bases and J 3 bases; bases outside gene matches: 10. CDR3 loop: CASSPPGAGDTGELFF. As DNA, the CDR3 is TGTGCCAGCAGCCCTCCCGGGGCGGGGGACACCGGGGAGCTGTTTTTT.

V and J are TRBV2 and TRBJ2-7; 13 bases line up with TRBD2. CDR3 length equals 14 residues. V dropped 5 bases and J dropped 9; count of bases not matched to a gene: 7. The germline CDR1 and CDR2 sequences are SNHLY and FYNNEI. The CDR3 spells CASSPTSGRTLQYF. For the CDR3, the DNA is TGTGCCAGCAGTCCGACTAGCGGGAGGACTTTGCAGTACTTC. The full variable domain, its missing parts supplied by reference TRBV2 and TRBJ2-7, is EPEVTQTPSHQVTQMGQEVILRCVPISNHLYFYWYRQILGQKVEFLVSFYNNEISEKSEIFDDQFSVERPDGSNFTLKIRSTKLEDSAMYFCASSPTSGRTLQYFGPGTRLTVT.

V gene TRBV10-3 combines with J gene TRBJ2-3; D is ambiguous. The V and J ends lost 0 bases and 2 bases respectively, with 6 bases between them. Germline lookup yields CDR1 ENHRY and CDR2 SYGVKD. The CDR3 spans 14 residues. The CDR3 region has the DNA TGTGCCATCAGTGAGTCGAGCGTCACAGATACGCAGTATTTT. Translation gives CAISESSVTDTQYF.

The V and J genes are TRBV14 and TRBJ2-7; 9 bases align to TRBD2. Germline V lookup: CDR1 SGHDN, CDR2 FVKESK. Unmatched junction bases numbered 11, after V lost 4 bases and J lost 4 bases. CDR3 length equals 16 residues. The CDR3 DNA reads TGTGCCAGCAGCCGGGAGGGGCTAGCGGGATTATACGAGCAGTACTTC. Its protein is CASSREGLAGLYEQYF.

The chain carries TRBV7-9 and TRBJ2-7; maybe TRBD2 (6 bases). The CDR3 has 14 amino acids. Germline CDR1 SEHNR, CDR2 FQNEAQ (reference sequence). The V and J ends lost 5 bases and 5 bases respectively, with 16 bases between them. CDR3 DNA: TGTGCCAGCAGCCCGGGTGGGGGGATAGACGAGCAGTACTTC. Amino acids: CASSPGGGIDEQYF.

This sequence joins TRBV9 and TRBJ2-7, with TRBD2 matching 7 bases. The V and J ends lost 4 bases and 4 bases, in that order; junction bases with no gene match: 8. Germline V gene sequence: CDR1 SGDLS, CDR2 YYNGEE. The CDR3 consists of 14 residues. The CDR3 DNA is TGTGCCAGCAGCCCTACATGGGAGGGTTACGAGCAGTACTTC. This sequence encodes CASSPTWEGYEQYF.

In this sample, this clone turned up many times. The chain links TRBV19 to TRBJ2-1, with 10 bases lining up with TRBD2. After removal of 7 bases from V and 6 bases from J, the junction contained 12 bases not matched to a gene. Germline V lookup: CDR1 LNHDA, CDR2 SQIVND (reference sequence). This CDR3 has 16 residues. CDR3 amino acids: CASTSSSGSYGNEQFF. The DNA for the CDR3 is TGTGCCAGTACCTCGTCTAGCGGGAGTTACGGCAATGAGCAGTTCTTC.

This clone has only one observation. The DNA for the CDR3 is TGTGCCAGCAGTTTAGGGGGCAGTTTTCAGCCCCAGCATTTT. Encoded protein: CASSLGGSFQPQHF. The chain couples TRBV28 to TRBJ1-5; TRBD1 might be the D (6 bases). The V gene's germline CDR1 is MDHEN and CDR2 SYDVKM. The CDR3 is 14 residues long. Trimming removed 2 bases from V and 6 bases from J, with 11 bases in between. The full variable domain, rest sourced from reference TRBV28 and TRBJ1-5, is DVKVTQSSRYLVKRTGEKVFLECVQDMDHENMFWYRQDPGLGLRLIYFSYDVKMKEKGDIPEGYSVSREKKERFSLILESASTNQTSMYLCASSLGGSFQPQHFGDGTRLSIL.

This clone was counted once. This rearrangement joins TRBV2 to TRBJ1-2; TRBD1 is a possible D gene (5 bases). Trimming removed 1 base from V and 8 bases from J, with 11 bases in between. CDR3 length: 13 residues. In germline, CDR1 is SNHLY, CDR2 FYNNEI. The CDR3 here is CASSEDAGYGYTF. The CDR3 DNA follows: TGTGCCAGCAGTGAAGATGCAGGGTACGGCTACACCTTC.